This TCR beta chain was identified in a study of cytomegalovirus exposure and HLA in healthy donors. There are 16 residues in the CDR3. The germline V gene encodes CDR1 SGHTA and CDR2 FQGNSA. Trimming pared 2 bases from V and 8 bases from J, leaving 16 bases between. Findings of the study overall: Cytomegalovirus association was listed for about 180 TCR beta chains. Some V segments (TRBV6-2 and TRBV6-3 among them) were excluded as indistinguishable. Common viral pathogens seemed, in a later analysis, to connect with several of the most significant clusters. Presence/absence analyses rested on an assumption that sequencing depth was roughly uniform across donors.

The PCR was carried out with 60 Vbeta primers and 13 Jbeta primers. Some clones are missing from TCRdb's copy, which holds only in-frame ones; the method was immunoSEQ multiplex PCR. This sample's table has around 210,000 clones. About this clone: The antigen is not known.

The gene calls are TRBV7-2 and TRBJ1-6; D gene ambiguous. The specimen was PBMCs. This TCR was recovered from a woman in her 30s in good health and CMV-seropositive. This CDR3 reads CASSLNPGLKYSPLHF. The CDR3 DNA follows: TGTGCCAGCAGCTTAAACCCAGGACTAAAATATTCACCCCTCCACTTT.